These 14 T cell receptor beta chains originate from one sample sequenced in a study of blood T cell repertoires in COVID-19. Assay: immunoSEQ multiplex PCR; the TCRdb copy retains only in-frame clones and omits some. The repertoire has some 150,000 clones, more than 70% of them found once; the top ten carry 2.5% to 3.5%. Sequenced input: peripheral blood. The receptors shown here come from a man between 60 and 75 years old with acute or convalescent COVID-19.

J is TRBJ1-3 and V is TRBV6-1; 7 bases are a match to TRBD1. The J segment lost 4 bases and the V segment lost 4 bases, leaving 10 bases of the junction unmatched. CDR3 size: 16 residues. The V gene's germline CDR1 is MNHNS and CDR2 SASEGT. The CDR3 spells CASSAGQWTVGNTIYF. The CDR3 coding sequence is TGTGCCAGCAGTGCGGGACAGTGGACGGTCGGAAACACCATATATTTT.

The V and J genes are TRBV4-2 and TRBJ2-6, with 10 bases identical to TRBD1. With 3 bases clipped from V and 0 bases from J, the junction kept 8 bases outside the gene matches. The germline V gene encodes CDR1 LGHNA and CDR2 YNFKEQ. The CDR3 loop spans 19 amino acids. As DNA, the CDR3 is TGTGCCAGCAGCCAGGGACCCGGGACAGGGGACTCTGGGGCCAACGTCCTGACTTTC. Translating it yields CASSQGPGTGDSGANVLTF.

This clone was seen a handful of times. The junction and the germline gene differ at one end; a read error may be behind it. The chain employs TRBV11-2 and TRBJ1-6, with D possibly TRBD1 on 6 matching bases. The CDR3 runs 16 residues. The germline V gene has CDR1 SGHAT and CDR2 FQNNGV. The CDR3 nucleotides read TGTGCCAGCAGATTAGCTACCCGGGACACGAATTCACCCCTCCACTTT. Its protein product is CASRLATRDTNSPLHF.

The CDR3 nucleotides read TGTGCCATCAGTGAAGGGCAGGGGTATGGCTACACCTTC. Translating it yields CAISEGQGYGYTF. The gene calls are TRBV10-3 and TRBJ1-2; TRBD1 might be the D (6 bases). The germline CDR1 and CDR2 sequences are ENHRY and SYGVKD. Trimming took off 3 bases at V and 5 bases at J, with 10 bases between the two ends. The CDR3 loop spans 13 amino acids.

The CDR3 is CASSSDRVLAAFF. The CDR3 DNA sequence: TGTGCCAGCAGTTCGGACAGGGTACTAGCAGCTTTCTTT. The J gene is TRBJ1-1, the V gene TRBV7-9; TRBD1 matches 8 bases. Looked up from germline, CDR1 is SEHNR and CDR2 is FQNEAQ (reference sequence). CDR3 size: 13 residues. Losses at the gene ends were 6 bases for V and 10 bases for J; bases not matched to a gene: 10.

V usage is TRBV7-2 and J usage is TRBJ1-2; possible D gene TRBD1, 5 bases. This CDR3 has 15 amino acids. Germline values: CDR1 SGHTA, CDR2 FQGNSA. The V end lost 7 bases, the J end lost 2 bases, and 17 bases lay between the germline ends. DNA of the CDR3: TGTGCCAGCAACTACCCCAACGGGGGGAACTATGGCTACACCTTC. This encodes CASNYPNGGNYGYTF.

The chain carries TRBV7-2 and TRBJ1-1; possibly TRBD1 for D (6 bases). The CDR3 has 14 amino acids. From germline, CDR1 is SGHTA and CDR2 FQGNSA. The V and J ends lost 3 bases and 5 bases respectively, with 13 bases between them. CDR3 protein: CASSFTGSRTEAFF. The CDR3 DNA reads TGTGCCAGCAGCTTCACAGGGTCGCGGACTGAAGCTTTCTTT.

The V call is TRBV5-1, the J call TRBJ1-1, with D possibly matching TRBD1 (5 bases). CDR1 is SGHRS, CDR2 YFSETQ, per germline. CDR3 length: 14 amino acids. The V end lost 0 bases, the J end lost 3 bases, and 9 bases lay between the germline ends. As DNA, the CDR3 is TGCGCCAGCAGCTTGGCCGGGGGGTACACTGAAGCTTTCTTT. Amino acids: CASSLAGGYTEAFF.

J is TRBJ2-7 and V is TRBV6-1, with TRBD1 matching over 8 bases. Losses at the gene ends were 3 bases for V and 4 bases for J; bases not matched to a gene: 8. In germline, CDR1 is MNHNS, CDR2 SASEGT. This CDR3 region has 15 residues. The CDR3 coding sequence is TGTGCCAGCAGTGATAACAGGGGGACTCGGTACGAGCAGTACTTC. Translated: CASSDNRGTRYEQYF.

This chain joins TRBV5-4 and TRBJ2-7; 9 nucleotides line up with TRBD1. V lost 3 bases, J lost 2 bases, and 9 bases stayed unmatched. In germline, CDR1 is SGHNT, CDR2 YYREEE (reference sequence). This CDR3 contains 16 residues. CDR3 bases: TGTGCCAGCAGCTCCCCCCCCGGGACAGGGCCCTACGAGCAGTACTTC. This translates into CASSSPPGTGPYEQYF. The full variable domain, with the rest looked up from reference TRBV5-4 and TRBJ2-7, is ETGVTQSPTHLIKTRGQQVTLRCSSQSGHNTVSWYQQALGQGPQFIFQYYREEENGRGNFPPRFSGLQFPNYSSELNVNALELDDSALYLCASSSPPGTGPYEQYFGPGTRLTVT.

The chain employs TRBV3-1 (or the pseudogene TRBV3-2) and TRBJ1-3; D is possibly TRBD1 (5 bases). The CDR3 has 18 amino acids. CDR1 and CDR2 (germline): LGHDT, YNNKEL (reference sequence). Trimming stripped 4 bases from V and 0 bases from J, with 19 bases between. For the CDR3, the DNA is TGTGCCAGCAGCCCGGGGGTCGGGGGTCGGGCCTCTGGAAACACCATATATTTT. It encodes CASSPGVGGRASGNTIYF.

J is TRBJ2-1 and V is TRBV15; 10 bases agree with TRBD2. CDR3 length equals 17 residues. V gave up 0 bases and J gave up 4 bases; unmatched junction bases: 6. Germline CDR1 is LNHNV and CDR2 is YYDKDF (reference sequence). Here the CDR3 reads CATSREGSGGTYNEQFF. The CDR3 nucleotides read TGTGCCACCAGCAGAGAAGGTAGCGGGGGGACTTACAATGAGCAGTTCTTC.

This chain uses TRBV21-1 with TRBJ1-5; no DNA check was done on the table's D call, TRBD1. TRBV21-1 is labeled a pseudogene. The CDR3 totals 19 residues. CDR3 DNA: TGTGCCAGTAATGGACCCAGACAGGGAAGGGGCTATAGCAATCAGCCCCAGCATTTT. Encoded protein: CASNGPRQGRGYSNQPQHF.

The chain carries TRBV18 and TRBJ1-1; D is possibly TRBD1 (5 bases). Trimming stripped 5 bases from V and 1 base from J, with 8 bases between. Germline V gene sequence: CDR1 KGHSH, CDR2 LQKENI. This CDR3 has 13 residues. CDR3 protein: CASSSGQNTEAFF. The CDR3, as DNA: TGTGCCAGCTCATCAGGACAGAACACTGAAGCTTTCTTT.